This T cell receptor (beta chain) came from a study of blood T cell repertoires in COVID-19. Study-level information: From T cells, B-cell-depleted T cells, or PBMCs came the material, which was cDNA or gDNA.

Original processing methods: Counts of nucleated cells, estimated from reference gene primer amplification, were obtained. Generated by immunoSEQ multiplex PCR, the TCRdb table keeps only in-frame clones and is missing some. That table is the source of V, J and clone size, and D and trimming were worked out from the DNA. This repertoire shows 240,000 or so clones, roughly 91% found once; its top ten account for 8.8%. Those enrolled, adults aged roughly 18 to 89 years, came from 24 US areas. Each participant's cohort was designated according to participant-reported clinical history. CDR3 length: 14 amino acids. The J segment lost 3 bases and the V segment lost 7 bases, leaving 6 bases of the junction unmatched. The germline V gene encodes CDR1 SGHRS and CDR2 YFSETQ.

V gene TRBV5-1 combines with J gene TRBJ2-3, with 9 positions matching TRBD2. This receptor was taken from a man aged 40-55 years who had recovered from COVID-19. Sequenced sample: PBMCs or T cells enriched from blood (not recorded which). In nucleotides, the CDR3 is TGCGCCAGCGGAGGCGGGGGGGCAACAGATACGCAGTATTTT. Protein: CASGGGGATDTQYF.